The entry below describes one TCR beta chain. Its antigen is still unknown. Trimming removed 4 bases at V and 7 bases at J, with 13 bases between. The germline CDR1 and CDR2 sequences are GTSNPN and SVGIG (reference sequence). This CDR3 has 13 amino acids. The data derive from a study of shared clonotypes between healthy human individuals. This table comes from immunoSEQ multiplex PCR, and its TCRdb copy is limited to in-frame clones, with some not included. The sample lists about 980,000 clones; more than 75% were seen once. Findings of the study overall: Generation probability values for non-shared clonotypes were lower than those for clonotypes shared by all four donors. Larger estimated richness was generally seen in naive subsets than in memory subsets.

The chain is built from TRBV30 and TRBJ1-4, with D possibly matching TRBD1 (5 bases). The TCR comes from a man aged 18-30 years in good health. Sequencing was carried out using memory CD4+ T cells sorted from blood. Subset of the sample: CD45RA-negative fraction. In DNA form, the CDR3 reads TGTGCCTGGAAGATAGGGGTAACTGAAAAACTGTTTTTT. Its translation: CAWKIGVTEKLFF.